This T cell receptor (beta chain) was profiled in a study of Graves' ophthalmopathy and Graves' hyperthyroidism. This clonotype occurred a few times. The antigen is undetermined. The CDR3 runs 14 residues. V gave up 5 bases and J gave up 1 base, with 11 bases separating them. The V gene's germline CDR1 is MDHEN and CDR2 SYDVKM. Patients were excluded if they had other autoimmune diseases or uncontrolled infections, and likewise if pregnancy or lactation applied. Serum thyroxine and TRAb, along with clinical symptoms, thyroid ultrasound and orbital computed tomography, were what diagnosis relied on. An approximately 10 ml volume of fresh peripheral blood provided the PBMCs. Amplification of TCR beta CDR3 regions used RNA transcripts. Following a first-round RT-PCR that used HTBI primers, a second-round multiplex PCR was carried out. Each CDR3 protein is one row after TCRdb ran MiXCR on the multiplex PCR reads. The sample holds about 620,000 distinct CDR3 sequences, around a fifth seen once.

The study, taken as a whole, reports: Among thyroid clonotypes expanded above 0.001 frequency, most also appeared in blood.

Specimen: peripheral blood. The source of this sequence is a woman under 30 with stable Graves' hyperthyroidism. Some clones in this sample may be carry-over from other donors' samples. The chain is built from TRBV28 and TRBJ1-1; D remains unclear. In DNA form, the CDR3 reads TGTGCCAGCAGTACCCAGACACAGAACACTGAAGCTTTCTTT. Translated, it gives CASSTQTQNTEAFF.